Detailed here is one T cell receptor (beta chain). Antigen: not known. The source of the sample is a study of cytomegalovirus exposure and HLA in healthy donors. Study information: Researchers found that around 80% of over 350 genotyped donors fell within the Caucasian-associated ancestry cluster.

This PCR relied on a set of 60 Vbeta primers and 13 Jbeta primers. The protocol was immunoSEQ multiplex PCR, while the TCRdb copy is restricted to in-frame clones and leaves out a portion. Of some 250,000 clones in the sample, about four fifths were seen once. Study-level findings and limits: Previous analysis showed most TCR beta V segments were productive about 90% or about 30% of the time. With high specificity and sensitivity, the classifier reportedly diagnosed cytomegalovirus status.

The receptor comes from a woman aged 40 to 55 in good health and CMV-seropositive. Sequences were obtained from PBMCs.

CDR3 loop: CASRPRTGRNTGELFF. The DNA of the CDR3 is TGTGCCAGCAGACCCCGGACAGGGAGAAACACCGGGGAGCTGTTTTTT. The chain has TRBV5-4 and TRBJ2-2, with TRBD1 matching over 8 bases. CDR1 is SGHNT and CDR2 is YYREEE in the germline V gene (reference sequence). The trim removed 5 bases at V and 2 bases at J, leaving 8 bases unmatched. CDR3 length equals 16 residues.